A single sample is the source of the 3 T cell receptor beta chains below, sequenced in a study of patients and donors after allogeneic stem cell transplantation. Via MiXCR, TCRdb re-called the RT-PCR reads, giving one row per CDR3 protein. Of approximately 200,000 distinct CDR3 sequences listed, around 41% are singletons. The sample consisted of blood, either unsorted or a sorted T cell fraction (not recorded which). The receptors come from a human donor who was either an allogeneic HSCT recipient or a stem cell or donor lymphocyte infusion donor (not recorded which). It is not recorded whose cells these are; they may come from a transplant donor.

The rearrangement links TRBV19 to TRBJ1-6, with 9 bases matching TRBD1. The ends lost 7 bases at V and 7 bases at J; junction bases unmatched: 5. CDR3 length: 14 residues. CDR1 LNHDA and CDR2 SQIVND come from the germline V gene (reference sequence). The DNA for the CDR3 is TGTGCCAGTACCGTGACAGGGGGAAATTCACCCCTCCACTTT. Encoded protein: CASTVTGGNSPLHF.

The chain is built from TRBV20-1 and TRBJ1-3; D perhaps matches TRBD1 (6 bases). V lost 6 bases, J lost 0 bases, and 6 bases lay in between. The CDR3 consists of 12 residues. Germline CDR1 DFQATT, CDR2 SNEGSKA (reference sequence). The CDR3 DNA follows: TGCAGTGCAGGGGGCTCTGGAAACACCATATATTTT. Its translation is CSAGGSGNTIYF.

The rearrangement links TRBV20-1 to TRBJ1-4; possibly TRBD1 for D (5 bases). V was cut by 7 bases and J by 5 bases, with 11 bases left in between. Germline lookup yields CDR1 DFQATT and CDR2 SNEGSKA (reference sequence). The CDR3 runs 12 residues. CDR3 amino acids: CSVRQPNEKLFF. As DNA, the CDR3 is TGCAGTGTGAGACAGCCGAATGAAAAACTGTTTTTT.